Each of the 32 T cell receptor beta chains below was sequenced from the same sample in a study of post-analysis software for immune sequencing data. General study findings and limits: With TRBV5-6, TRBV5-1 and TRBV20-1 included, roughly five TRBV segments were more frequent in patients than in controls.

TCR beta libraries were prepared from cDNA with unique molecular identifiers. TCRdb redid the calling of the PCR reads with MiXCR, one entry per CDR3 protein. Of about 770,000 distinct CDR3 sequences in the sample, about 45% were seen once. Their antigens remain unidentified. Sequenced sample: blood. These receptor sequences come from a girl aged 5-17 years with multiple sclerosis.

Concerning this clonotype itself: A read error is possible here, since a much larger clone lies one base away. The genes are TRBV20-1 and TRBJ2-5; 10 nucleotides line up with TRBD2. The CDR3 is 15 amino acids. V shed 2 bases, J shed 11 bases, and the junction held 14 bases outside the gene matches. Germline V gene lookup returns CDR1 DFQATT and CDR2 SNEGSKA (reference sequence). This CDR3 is CSARPGLAPQGEQYF. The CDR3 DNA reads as TGCAGTGCTAGACCGGGACTAGCGCCCCAGGGGGAGCAGTACTTC.

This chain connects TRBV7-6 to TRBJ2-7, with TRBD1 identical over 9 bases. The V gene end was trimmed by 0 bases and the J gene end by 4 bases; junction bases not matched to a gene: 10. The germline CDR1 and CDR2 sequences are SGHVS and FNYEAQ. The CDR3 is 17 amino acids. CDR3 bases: TGTGCCAGCAGCTTAGCATCCGGGACAGGGCAGTTATACGAGCAGTACTTC. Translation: CASSLASGTGQLYEQYF.

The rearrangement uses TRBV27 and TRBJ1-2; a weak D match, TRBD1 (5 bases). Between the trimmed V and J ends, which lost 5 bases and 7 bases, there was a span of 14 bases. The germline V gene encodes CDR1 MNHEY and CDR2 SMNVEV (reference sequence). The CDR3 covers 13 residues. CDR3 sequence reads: CASSVGRDGGYTF. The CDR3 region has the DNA TGTGCCAGCAGTGTGGGCAGGGATGGTGGCTACACCTTC.

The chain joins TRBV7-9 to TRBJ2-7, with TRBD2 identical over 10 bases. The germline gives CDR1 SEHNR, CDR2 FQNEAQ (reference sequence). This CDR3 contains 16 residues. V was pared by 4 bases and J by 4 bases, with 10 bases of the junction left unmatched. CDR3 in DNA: TGTGCCAGCAGCTGGCTAGCGGGAGAAACGGGGTACGAGCAGTACTTC. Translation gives CASSWLAGETGYEQYF.

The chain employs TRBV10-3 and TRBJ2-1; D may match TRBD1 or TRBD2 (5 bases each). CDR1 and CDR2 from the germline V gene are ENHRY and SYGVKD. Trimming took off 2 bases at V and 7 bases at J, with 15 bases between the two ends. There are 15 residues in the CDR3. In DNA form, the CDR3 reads TGTGCCATCAGTGAGCCCTCGGGGCCCTGGAATGAGCAGTTCTTC. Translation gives CAISEPSGPWNEQFF.

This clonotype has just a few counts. The CDR3 coding sequence is TGTGCCAGCAGTCGGGGGGGTAGGGGTCAGCCCCAGCATTTT. It is translated as CASSRGGRGQPQHF. The chain employs TRBV12-3 or TRBV12-4 and TRBJ1-5; D perhaps matches TRBD1 (5 bases). The CDR3 length is 14 residues. V was trimmed by 5 bases and J by 6 bases, leaving 14 bases between them.

DNA of the CDR3: TGCAGTGCTAGAGGAGTAGCGAACCTTTTACGCACAGATACGCAGTATTTT. This sequence encodes CSARGVANLLRTDTQYF. V gene TRBV20-1 combines with J gene TRBJ2-3; D perhaps matches TRBD2 (5 bases). Germline V gene data show CDR1 as DFQATT and CDR2 as SNEGSKA (reference sequence). Deletions cut 1 base from V and 1 base from J, with 18 bases between. The CDR3 has 17 residues.

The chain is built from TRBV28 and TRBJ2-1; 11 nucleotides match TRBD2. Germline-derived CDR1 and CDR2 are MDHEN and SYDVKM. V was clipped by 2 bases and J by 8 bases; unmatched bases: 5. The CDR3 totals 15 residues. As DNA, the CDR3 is TGTGCCAGCAGTTTAGGAACTAGCGGGAGCTATGAGCAGTTCTTC. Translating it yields CASSLGTSGSYEQFF.

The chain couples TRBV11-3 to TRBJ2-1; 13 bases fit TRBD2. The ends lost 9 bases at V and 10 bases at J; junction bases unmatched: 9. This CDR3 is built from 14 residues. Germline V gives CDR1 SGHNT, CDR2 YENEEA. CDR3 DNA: TGTGCCAGGGGGACTAGCGGGGACTGTGGCGAGCAGTTCTTC. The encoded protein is CARGTSGDCGEQFF.

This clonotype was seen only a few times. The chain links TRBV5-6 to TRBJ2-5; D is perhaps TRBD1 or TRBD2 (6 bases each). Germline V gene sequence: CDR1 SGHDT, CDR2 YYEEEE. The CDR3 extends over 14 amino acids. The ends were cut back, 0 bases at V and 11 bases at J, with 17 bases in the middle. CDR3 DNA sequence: TGTGCCAGCAGCTTGGGTCCGGGGGCGAGGGAGCAGTACTTC. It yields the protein CASSLGPGAREQYF. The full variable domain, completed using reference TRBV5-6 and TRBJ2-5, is DAGVTQSPTHLIKTRGQQVTLRCSPKSGHDTVSWYQQALGQGPQFIFQYYEEEERQRGNFPDRFSGHQFPNYSSELNVNALLLGDSALYLCASSLGPGAREQYFGPGTRLLVL.

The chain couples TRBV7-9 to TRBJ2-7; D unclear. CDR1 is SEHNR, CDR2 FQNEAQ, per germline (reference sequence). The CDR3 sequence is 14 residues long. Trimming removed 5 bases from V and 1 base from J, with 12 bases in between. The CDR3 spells CASSPSGESYEQYF. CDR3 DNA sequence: TGTGCCAGCAGCCCTAGTGGGGAATCCTACGAGCAGTACTTC.

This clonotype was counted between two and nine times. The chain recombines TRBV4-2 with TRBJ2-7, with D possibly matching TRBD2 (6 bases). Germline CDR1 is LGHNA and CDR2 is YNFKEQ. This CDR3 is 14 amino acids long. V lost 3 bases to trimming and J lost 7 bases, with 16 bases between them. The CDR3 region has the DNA TGTGCCAGCAGCCAGGAGGGACTGTCGGGGGAGCAGTACTTC. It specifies CASSQEGLSGEQYF.

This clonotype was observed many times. The CDR3 protein is CSATKGSAQETQYF. CDR3 DNA: TGCAGTGCCACCAAGGGTAGCGCCCAAGAGACCCAGTACTTC. The J gene is TRBJ2-5, the V gene TRBV20-1; tentatively, D is TRBD2 (5 bases). V gave up 6 bases and J gave up 1 base, with 15 bases separating them. There are 14 residues in the CDR3. CDR1 and CDR2 (germline): DFQATT, SNEGSKA (reference sequence).

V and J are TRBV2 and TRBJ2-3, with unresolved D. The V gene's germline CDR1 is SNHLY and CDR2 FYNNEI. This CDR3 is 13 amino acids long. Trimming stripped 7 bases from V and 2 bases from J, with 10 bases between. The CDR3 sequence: CASNAEVTDTQYF. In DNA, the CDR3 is TGTGCCAGCAACGCGGAAGTCACAGATACGCAGTATTTT.

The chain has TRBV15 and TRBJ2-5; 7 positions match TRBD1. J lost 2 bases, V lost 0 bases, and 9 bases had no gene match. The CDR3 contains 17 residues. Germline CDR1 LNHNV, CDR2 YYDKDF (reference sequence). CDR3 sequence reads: CATSRDPPGGIQETQYF. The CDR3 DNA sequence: TGTGCCACCAGCAGAGATCCCCCAGGGGGAATACAAGAGACCCAGTACTTC.

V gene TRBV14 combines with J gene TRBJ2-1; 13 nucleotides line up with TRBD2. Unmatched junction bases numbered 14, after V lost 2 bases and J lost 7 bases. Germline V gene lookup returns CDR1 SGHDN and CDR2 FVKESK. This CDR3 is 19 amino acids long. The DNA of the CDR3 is TGTGCCAGCAGCCAAAAATTCCACCGACCGGGACTAGCGGGAAATGAGCAGTTCTTC. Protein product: CASSQKFHRPGLAGNEQFF.

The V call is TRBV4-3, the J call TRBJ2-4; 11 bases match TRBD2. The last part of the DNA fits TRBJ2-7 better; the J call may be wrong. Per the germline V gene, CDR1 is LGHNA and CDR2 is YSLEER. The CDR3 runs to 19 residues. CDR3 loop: CASSQDPTSGSMQLDEQYF. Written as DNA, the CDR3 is TGCGCCAGCAGCCAAGATCCCACTAGCGGGAGTATGCAACTAGACGAGCAGTACTTC.

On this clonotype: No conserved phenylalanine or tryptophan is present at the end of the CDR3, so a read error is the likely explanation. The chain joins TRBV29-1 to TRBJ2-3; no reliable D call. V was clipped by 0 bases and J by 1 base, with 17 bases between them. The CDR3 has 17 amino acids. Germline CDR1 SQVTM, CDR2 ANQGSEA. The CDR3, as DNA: TGCAGCGTTGAAGATGAATATTGGGGTTCCGGCACAGATACGCAGTATTGT. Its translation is CSVEDEYWGSGTDTQYC.

The CDR3, as DNA: TGTGCCAGCAGCAAAGGCAGGGGATATGGCTACACCTTC. This encodes CASSKGRGYGYTF. The chain is built from TRBV14 and TRBJ1-2, with D maybe TRBD1 (6 bases). V was pared by 5 bases and J by 5 bases, with 12 bases between. The CDR3 totals 13 residues. Per germline, CDR1 SGHDN and CDR2 FVKESK.

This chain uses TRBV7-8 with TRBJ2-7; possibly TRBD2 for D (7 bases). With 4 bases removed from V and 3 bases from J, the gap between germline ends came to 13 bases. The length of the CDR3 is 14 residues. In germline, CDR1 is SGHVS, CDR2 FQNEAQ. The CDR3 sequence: CASSWGGLSYEQYF. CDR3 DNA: TGTGCCAGCAGCTGGGGGGGCTTAAGCTACGAGCAGTACTTC.

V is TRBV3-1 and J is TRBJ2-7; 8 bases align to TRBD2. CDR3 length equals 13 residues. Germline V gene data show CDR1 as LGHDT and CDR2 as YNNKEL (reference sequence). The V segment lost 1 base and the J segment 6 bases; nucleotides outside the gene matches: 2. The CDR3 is CASSQVRGGEQYF. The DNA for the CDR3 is TGTGCCAGCAGCCAAGTTCGGGGGGGCGAGCAGTACTTC.

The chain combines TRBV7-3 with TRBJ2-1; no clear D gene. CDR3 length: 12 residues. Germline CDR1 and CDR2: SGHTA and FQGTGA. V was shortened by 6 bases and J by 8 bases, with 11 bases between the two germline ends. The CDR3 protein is CASSYDGHEQFF. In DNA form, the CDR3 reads TGTGCCAGCAGTTACGATGGCCATGAGCAGTTCTTC.

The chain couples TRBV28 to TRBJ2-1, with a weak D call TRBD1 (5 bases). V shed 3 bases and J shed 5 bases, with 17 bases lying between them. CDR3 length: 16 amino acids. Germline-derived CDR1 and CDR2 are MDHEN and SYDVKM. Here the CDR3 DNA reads TGTGCCAGCAGTTTTTCGGTAGCCCCCAGGGACAATGAGCAGTTCTTC. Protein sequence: CASSFSVAPRDNEQFF.

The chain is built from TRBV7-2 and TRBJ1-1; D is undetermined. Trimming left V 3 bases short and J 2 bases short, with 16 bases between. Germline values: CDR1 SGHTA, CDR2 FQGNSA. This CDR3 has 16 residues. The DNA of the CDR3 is TGTGCCAGCAGCTTCGGTCGGTTGAGGGAAAACACTGAAGCTTTCTTT. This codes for CASSFGRLRENTEAFF.

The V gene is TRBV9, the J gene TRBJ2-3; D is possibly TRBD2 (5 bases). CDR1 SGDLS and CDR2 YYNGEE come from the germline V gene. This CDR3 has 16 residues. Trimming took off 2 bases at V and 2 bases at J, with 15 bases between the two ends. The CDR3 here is CASSVRAGSDTDTQYF. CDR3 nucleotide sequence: TGTGCCAGCAGCGTCCGGGCGGGTTCGGACACAGATACGCAGTATTTT.

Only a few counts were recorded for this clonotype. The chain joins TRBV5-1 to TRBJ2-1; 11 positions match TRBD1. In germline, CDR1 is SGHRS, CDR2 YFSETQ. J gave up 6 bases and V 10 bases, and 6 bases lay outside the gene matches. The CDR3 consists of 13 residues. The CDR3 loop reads CAPDGTGGNEQFF. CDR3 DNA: TGCGCCCCCGACGGGACAGGGGGCAATGAGCAGTTCTTC.

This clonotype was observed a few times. CDR3 sequence (DNA): TGTGCGGCTAGCGGGAGGGCCGGCACAGATACGCAGTATTTT. Translated: CAASGRAGTDTQYF. The rearrangement uses TRBV12-3 or TRBV12-4 and TRBJ2-3; 12 nucleotides line up with TRBD2. The CDR3 consists of 14 residues.

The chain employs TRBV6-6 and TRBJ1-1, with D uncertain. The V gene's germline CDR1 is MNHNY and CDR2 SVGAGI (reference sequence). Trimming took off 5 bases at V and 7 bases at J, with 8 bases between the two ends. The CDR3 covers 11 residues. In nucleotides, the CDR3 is TGTGCCAGCAGTCAGAAGATTGAAGCTTTCTTT. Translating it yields CASSQKIEAFF.

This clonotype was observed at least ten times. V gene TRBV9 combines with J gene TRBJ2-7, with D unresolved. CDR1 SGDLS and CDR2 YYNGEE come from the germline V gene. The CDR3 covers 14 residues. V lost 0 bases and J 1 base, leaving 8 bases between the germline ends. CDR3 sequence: CASSVGVESYEQYF. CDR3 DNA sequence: TGTGCCAGCAGCGTAGGGGTGGAATCCTACGAGCAGTACTTC.

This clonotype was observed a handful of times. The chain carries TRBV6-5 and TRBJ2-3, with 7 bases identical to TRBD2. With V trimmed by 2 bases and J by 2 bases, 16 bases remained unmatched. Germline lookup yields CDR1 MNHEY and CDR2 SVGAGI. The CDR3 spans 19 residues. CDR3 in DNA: TGTGCCAGCAGTTACCCGCGGCCAGCGGGGACTATCCCCACAGATACGCAGTATTTT. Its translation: CASSYPRPAGTIPTDTQYF.

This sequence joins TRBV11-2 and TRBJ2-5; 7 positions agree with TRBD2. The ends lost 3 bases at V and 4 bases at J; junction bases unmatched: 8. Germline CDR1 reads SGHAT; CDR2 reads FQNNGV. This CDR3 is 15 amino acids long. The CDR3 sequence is CASSFLPGLLETQYF. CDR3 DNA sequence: TGTGCCAGCAGCTTTCTACCGGGACTATTAGAGACCCAGTACTTC.

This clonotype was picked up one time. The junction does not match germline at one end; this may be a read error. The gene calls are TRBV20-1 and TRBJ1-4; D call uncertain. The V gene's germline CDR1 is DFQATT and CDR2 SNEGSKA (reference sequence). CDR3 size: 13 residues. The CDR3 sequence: CSAREAGREKLFF. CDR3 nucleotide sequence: TGCAGCGCTAGAGAGGCGGGGAGGGAAAAACTGTTTTTT.